This T cell receptor beta chain was documented in a study of CD8 T cells in Susac syndrome. Per germline, CDR1 KGHSH and CDR2 LQKENI. Trimming at V came to 1 base and at J to 3 bases, leaving 3 bases not matched to a gene. CDR3 length: 15 residues. An amount of RNA that ranged from about 0.45 to 1 ug was reverse transcribed with random hexamers. Coverage of TCR beta CDR3 amplification by immunoSEQ multiplex PCR extended to 54 Vbeta and 13 Jbeta. Using its own MiXCR run on the immunoSEQ multiplex PCR reads, TCRdb lists one record per CDR3 protein. The repertoire has hundreds of thousands of distinct CDR3 sequences, just under 95% of them found once; the top ten carry 0.082%. From blood CD8+ and CD4+ T cells, the TCR beta chain was sequenced. The multiple sclerosis controls, all treatment-naive patients, had relapsing-remitting disease that was stable or active. Negative isolation yielded the CD8+ and CD4+ T cells, while FACS enriched the TEMRA cells.

The TCR was taken from a human donor with multiple sclerosis. This sequence joins TRBV18 and TRBJ2-3, with 8 bases lining up with TRBD1. The sample taken for sequencing was CD4+ T cells from PBMCs. CDR3 protein: CASSPQTGGTDTQYF. As DNA, the CDR3 is TGTGCCAGCTCACCACAAACAGGGGGTACAGATACGCAGTATTTT.